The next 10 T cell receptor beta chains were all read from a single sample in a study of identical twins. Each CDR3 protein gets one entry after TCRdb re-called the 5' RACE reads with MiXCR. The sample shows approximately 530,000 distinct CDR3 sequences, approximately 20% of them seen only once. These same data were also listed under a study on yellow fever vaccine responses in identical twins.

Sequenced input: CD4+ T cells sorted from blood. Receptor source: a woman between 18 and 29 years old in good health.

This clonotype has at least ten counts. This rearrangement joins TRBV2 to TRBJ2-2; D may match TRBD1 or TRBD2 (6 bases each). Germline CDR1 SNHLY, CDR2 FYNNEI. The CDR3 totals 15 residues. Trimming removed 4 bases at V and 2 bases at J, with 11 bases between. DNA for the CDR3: TGTGCCAGCAGTGTAGGGGGGAGTAACACCGGGGAGCTGTTTTTT. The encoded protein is CASSVGGSNTGELFF.

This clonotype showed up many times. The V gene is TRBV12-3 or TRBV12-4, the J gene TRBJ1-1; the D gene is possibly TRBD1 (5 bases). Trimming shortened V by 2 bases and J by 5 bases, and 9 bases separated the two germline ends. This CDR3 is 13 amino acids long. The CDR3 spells CASSLQGYTEAFF. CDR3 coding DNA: TGTGCCAGCAGTTTACAGGGTTATACTGAAGCTTTCTTT.

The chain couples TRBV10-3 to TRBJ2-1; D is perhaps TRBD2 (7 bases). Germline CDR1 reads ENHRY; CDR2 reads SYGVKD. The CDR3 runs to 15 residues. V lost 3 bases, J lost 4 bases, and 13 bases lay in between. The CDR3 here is CAISDLGGPYNEQFF. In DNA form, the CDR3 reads TGTGCCATCAGTGATCTGGGGGGGCCTTACAATGAGCAGTTCTTC.

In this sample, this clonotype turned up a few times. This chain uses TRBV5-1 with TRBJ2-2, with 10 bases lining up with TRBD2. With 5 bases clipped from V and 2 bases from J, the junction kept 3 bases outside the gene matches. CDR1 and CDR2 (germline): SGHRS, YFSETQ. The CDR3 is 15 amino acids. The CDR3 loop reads CASRLAGFNTGELFF. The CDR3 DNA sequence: TGCGCCAGCAGACTAGCGGGGTTTAACACCGGGGAGCTGTTTTTT.

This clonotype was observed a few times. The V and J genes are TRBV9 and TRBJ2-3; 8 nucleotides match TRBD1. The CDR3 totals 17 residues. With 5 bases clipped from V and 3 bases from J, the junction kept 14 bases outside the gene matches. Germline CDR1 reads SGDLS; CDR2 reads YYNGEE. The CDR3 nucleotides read TGTGCCAGCAGTCCCGCAGGGGGCGGATTGTTGACAGATACGCAGTATTTT. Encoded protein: CASSPAGGGLLTDTQYF.

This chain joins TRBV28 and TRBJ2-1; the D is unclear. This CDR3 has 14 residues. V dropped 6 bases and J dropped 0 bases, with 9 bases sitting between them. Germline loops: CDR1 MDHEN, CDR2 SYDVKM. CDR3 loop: CASRPLSSYNEQFF. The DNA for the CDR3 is TGTGCCAGCAGGCCCCTCTCCTCCTACAATGAGCAGTTCTTC.

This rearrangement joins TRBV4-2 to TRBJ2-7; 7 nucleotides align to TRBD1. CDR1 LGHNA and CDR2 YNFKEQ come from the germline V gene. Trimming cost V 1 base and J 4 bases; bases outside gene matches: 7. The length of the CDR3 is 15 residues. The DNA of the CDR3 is TGTGCCAGCAGCCAAGGAGGGGCAGGGGGTTACGAGCAGTACTTC. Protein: CASSQGGAGGYEQYF.

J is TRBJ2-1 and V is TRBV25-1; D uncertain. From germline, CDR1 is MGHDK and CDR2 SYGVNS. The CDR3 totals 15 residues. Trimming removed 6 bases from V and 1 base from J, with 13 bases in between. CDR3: CASSPLYDSYNEQFF. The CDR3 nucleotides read TGTGCCAGCAGCCCCCTTTACGATTCCTACAATGAGCAGTTCTTC.

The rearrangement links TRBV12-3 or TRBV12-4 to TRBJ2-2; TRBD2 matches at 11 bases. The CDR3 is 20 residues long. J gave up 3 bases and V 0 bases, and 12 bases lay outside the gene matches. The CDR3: CASSLARGVAGGPDTGELFF. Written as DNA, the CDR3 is TGTGCCAGCAGTTTAGCCCGTGGGGTAGCGGGAGGGCCGGACACCGGGGAGCTGTTTTTT.

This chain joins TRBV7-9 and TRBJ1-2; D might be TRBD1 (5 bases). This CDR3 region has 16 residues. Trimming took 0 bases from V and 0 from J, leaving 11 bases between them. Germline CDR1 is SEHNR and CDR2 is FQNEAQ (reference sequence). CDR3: CASSLAAGQANYGYTF. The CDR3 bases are TGTGCCAGCAGCTTAGCGGCAGGGCAGGCTAACTATGGCTACACCTTC.